The clone carrying this T cell receptor (beta chain) was observed at least ten times. The antigen remains unidentified. The CDR3 contains 16 residues. J gave up 5 bases and V 5 bases, and 9 bases lay outside the gene matches. Germline assignment: CDR1 MNHNS and CDR2 SASEGT. These data come from a study of T cells in Graves' hyperthyroidism and ophthalmopathy. Study results and limitations: By a 13 V-J model, ophthalmopathy was set apart from stable hyperthyroidism. Peripheral blood also featured most of the thyroid clonotypes expanded above 0.001.

TCR beta CDR3 regions were amplified from RNA. TCR CDR3 regions were first amplified by RT-PCR with HTBI primers. TCRdb recomputed calls from the multiplex PCR reads with MiXCR, one row per CDR3 protein. In the table there are about 420,000 distinct CDR3 sequences, less than 20% of which are singletons. Newly diagnosed hyperthyroidism, duration under 2 months, in patients aged 18 to 65. Clinicians diagnosed patients from clinical symptoms, serum thyroxine and TRAb, thyroid ultrasound and orbital computed tomography. Source material: blood. The receptor comes from a woman aged 18-30 years with Graves' hyperthyroidism. The rearrangement uses TRBV6-1 and TRBJ2-5, with 12 bases matching TRBD2. CDR3 sequence reads: CASSPRLAGVGETQYF. For the CDR3, the DNA is TGTGCCAGCAGTCCTCGACTAGCGGGAGTAGGGGAGACCCAGTACTTC.